The 31 T cell receptor beta chains presented below share a single source sample, sequenced in a study of memory CD4+ T cells and cytomegalovirus serostatus. Some clones are missing from TCRdb's copy, which holds only in-frame ones; the method was immunoSEQ multiplex PCR. The sample shows about 41,000 clones, over 60% of them seen only once. The sort gate was single viable CD3+CD4+CD8-CD45RO+ cells for memory CD4+ T cells. The sample consisted of memory CD4+ T cells from blood. These receptors originate from an adult in good health and CMV-seronegative.

The chain links TRBV5-8 to TRBJ2-3; a weak D match, TRBD1 (6 bases). Trimming stripped 4 bases from V and 11 bases from J, with 17 bases between. Germline loops: CDR1 SGHTS, CDR2 YDEGEE. This CDR3 is 13 amino acids long. The CDR3 region is CASSPMTQGRQYF. The CDR3, as DNA: TGTGCCAGCAGCCCAATGACTCAGGGGAGGCAGTATTTT. The complete variable domain, with remaining parts taken from reference TRBV5-8 and TRBJ2-3, reads EAGVTQSPTHLIKTRGQQATLRCSPISGHTSVYWYQQALGLGLQFLLWYDEGEERNRGNFPPRFSGRQFPNYSSELNVNALELEDSALYLCASSPMTQGRQYFGPGTRLTVL.

The V call is TRBV9, the J call TRBJ1-1; perhaps TRBD1 as D (5 bases). The CDR3 totals 13 residues. Per germline, CDR1 SGDLS and CDR2 YYNGEE. The V gene lost 2 bases and the J gene lost 0 bases, with 5 bases spanning the gap. CDR3 protein: CASSVDMNTEAFF. Written as DNA, the CDR3 is TGTGCCAGCAGCGTGGACATGAACACTGAAGCTTTCTTT.

CDR3 region: CASSPIGLGRGLGGYTF. In DNA form, the CDR3 reads TGTGCCAGCAGTCCAATCGGCTTGGGCAGGGGGCTTGGTGGCTACACCTTC. The chain couples TRBV14 to TRBJ1-2; 8 nucleotides line up with TRBD1. Germline V gene data show CDR1 as SGHDN and CDR2 as FVKESK. Trimming removed 6 bases from V and 7 bases from J; junction bases left unmatched: 19. There are 17 residues in the CDR3.

The chain recombines TRBV7-9 with TRBJ2-5, with TRBD2 identical over 8 bases. V lost 5 bases and J lost 4; bases outside the gene matches: 9. The CDR3 contains 15 residues. Germline V gene sequence: CDR1 SEHNR, CDR2 FQNEAQ (reference sequence). CDR3 nucleotide sequence: TGTGCCAGCAGCCCCAGGACTAGCAGTAGAGAGACCCAGTACTTC. Translated, it gives CASSPRTSSRETQYF.

V and J are TRBV5-1 and TRBJ2-3; D ambiguous. The CDR3 totals 16 residues. V was trimmed by 0 bases and J by 1 base, leaving 12 bases between them. CDR1 and CDR2 from the germline V gene are SGHRS and YFSETQ. The CDR3 DNA is TGCGCCAGCAGCTTGGGTGGCAATCGGCGCACAGATACGCAGTATTTT. Translated: CASSLGGNRRTDTQYF.

The chain carries TRBV4-3 and TRBJ1-3; TRBD1 matches at 7 bases. With 1 base clipped from V and 5 bases from J, the junction kept 23 bases outside the gene matches. In germline, CDR1 is LGHNA, CDR2 YSLEER. CDR3 length: 21 amino acids. The DNA of the CDR3 is TGCGCCAGCAGCCAAGTCTGGCAGGCGGCTCCGGCCGGGACAGAGCGAAACACCATATATTTT. Protein: CASSQVWQAAPAGTERNTIYF.

In its sample, this clone was seen once. The chain links TRBV7-2 to TRBJ2-3; possible D gene TRBD2, 6 bases. The germline gives CDR1 SGHTA, CDR2 FQGNSA. Deletions cut 5 bases from V and 5 bases from J, with 17 bases between. The CDR3 has 15 amino acids. CDR3 region: CASSLSGPMEDTQYF. The CDR3 DNA follows: TGTGCCAGCAGCCTTAGCGGACCCATGGAAGATACGCAGTATTTT.

V is TRBV5-4 and J is TRBJ2-7; the D is unclear. CDR3 length: 14 amino acids. The V gene lost 3 bases and the J gene lost 5 bases, with 15 bases spanning the gap. Germline loops: CDR1 SGHNT, CDR2 YYREEE (reference sequence). CDR3 bases: TGTGCCAGCAGCTCGGCCTCTTGGAGTGACGAGCAGTACTTC. Protein sequence: CASSSASWSDEQYF.

The chain recombines TRBV5-4 with TRBJ2-2, with 8 bases aligning to TRBD1. Germline trimming cut 2 bases from V and 0 bases from J; bases unmatched to any gene: 3. There are 16 residues in the CDR3. The germline gives CDR1 SGHNT, CDR2 YYREEE (reference sequence). The CDR3 nucleotides are TGTGCCAGCAGCTTAAACAGGGGGTCGAACACCGGGGAGCTGTTTTTT. This gives the protein CASSLNRGSNTGELFF.

The chain couples TRBV7-9 to TRBJ1-4, with D perhaps TRBD1 (5 bases). The ends were cut back, 5 bases at V and 2 bases at J, with 9 bases in the middle. From germline, CDR1 is SEHNR and CDR2 FQNEAQ (reference sequence). The CDR3 extends over 14 amino acids. The CDR3 protein is CASSPGSTNEKLFF. As DNA, the CDR3 is TGTGCCAGCAGCCCAGGGTCCACTAATGAAAAACTGTTTTTT.

Only one count was recorded for this clone. The chain recombines TRBV28 with TRBJ2-5; the D call may be TRBD1 or TRBD2 (5 bases each). V lost 5 bases, J lost 5 bases, and 18 bases lay in between. In germline, CDR1 is MDHEN, CDR2 SYDVKM. CDR3 size: 15 residues. The DNA for the CDR3 is TGTGCCAGCAGTCGTCCTGGGGGACCCTGGGAGACCCAGTACTTC. Residues: CASSRPGGPWETQYF.

The V and J genes are TRBV2 and TRBJ2-2; tentative D call: TRBD1 (6 bases). The length of the CDR3 is 13 residues. V lost 7 bases and J 7 bases, leaving 13 bases between the germline ends. Germline V gene data show CDR1 as SNHLY and CDR2 as FYNNEI. CDR3 DNA sequence: TGTGCCAGCAATTTACAGGGAAACGGGGAGCTGTTTTTT. Translating it yields CASNLQGNGELFF.

The genes are TRBV7-8 and TRBJ2-2, with 11 bases that match TRBD2. CDR3 length: 15 amino acids. The V gene's germline CDR1 is SGHVS and CDR2 FQNEAQ. The ends lost 5 bases at V and 5 bases at J; junction bases unmatched: 4. The CDR3 sequence: CASSTSGSQTGELFF. DNA of the CDR3: TGTGCCAGCAGCACTAGCGGGAGCCAAACCGGGGAGCTGTTTTTT.

The table lists this clone with a few counts. J is TRBJ1-1 and V is TRBV7-2; unclear D gene. The germline CDR1 and CDR2 sequences are SGHTA and FQGNSA. Between the trimmed V and J ends, which lost 4 bases and 6 bases, there was a span of 12 bases. The CDR3 runs to 13 residues. CDR3 amino acids: CASSSSTGAEAFF. CDR3 coding DNA: TGTGCCAGCAGCTCTTCCACTGGTGCTGAAGCTTTCTTT.

This clone was detected only a few times. This sequence joins TRBV28 and TRBJ1-3; no clear D gene. The CDR3 spans 15 residues. The germline gives CDR1 MDHEN, CDR2 SYDVKM. V lost 3 bases, J lost 0 bases, and 9 bases lay in between. The CDR3 coding sequence is TGTGCCAGCAGTTTTGGAGCCACCTCTGGAAACACCATATATTTT. It yields the protein CASSFGATSGNTIYF.

This rearrangement joins TRBV10-1 to TRBJ2-2; tentative D call: TRBD2 (6 bases). CDR3 length equals 14 residues. The V and J ends lost 7 bases and 4 bases respectively, with 13 bases between them. CDR1 is WNHNN, CDR2 SYGVQD, per germline (reference sequence). The CDR3 here is CASTEGSGTGELFF. The CDR3, as DNA: TGCGCCAGCACGGAGGGTAGTGGCACCGGGGAGCTGTTTTTT.

V usage is TRBV19 and J usage is TRBJ2-3; D might be TRBD2 (5 bases). The CDR3 totals 17 residues. Trimming took 5 bases from V and 0 from J, leaving 18 bases between them. The germline gives CDR1 LNHDA, CDR2 SQIVND (reference sequence). The chain's CDR3 is CASSLARRTGSTDTQYF. The CDR3 DNA follows: TGTGCCAGTAGTCTCGCGAGGAGGACGGGTAGCACAGATACGCAGTATTTT.

The chain has TRBV7-2 and TRBJ2-6; TRBD1 is a possible D gene (5 bases). The CDR3 totals 17 residues. Germline V gives CDR1 SGHTA, CDR2 FQGNSA. V dropped 1 base and J dropped 4 bases, with 14 bases sitting between them. CDR3 nucleotide sequence: TGTGCCAGCAGCTTAGTTGGGTCAGGGTACGGGGCCAACGTCCTGACTTTC. The encoded protein is CASSLVGSGYGANVLTF.

This clone was seen a few times. The chain has TRBV29-1 and TRBJ1-1; D perhaps matches TRBD1 (6 bases). Trimming shortened V by 4 bases and J by 6 bases, and 18 bases separated the two germline ends. CDR1 and CDR2 from the germline V gene are SQVTM and ANQGSEA. CDR3 size: 14 residues. CDR3 region: CSVGRDTNTPEAFF. For the CDR3, the DNA is TGCAGCGTTGGCCGGGACACTAATACCCCTGAAGCTTTCTTT.

The J gene is TRBJ2-2, the V gene TRBV29-1; D is perhaps TRBD1 (6 bases). CDR1 is SQVTM, CDR2 ANQGSEA, per germline. The CDR3 length is 14 residues. V was cut by 3 bases and J by 4 bases, with 12 bases left in between. CDR3 loop: CSVERTEGTGELFF. CDR3 coding DNA: TGCAGCGTTGAGCGGACAGAAGGCACCGGGGAGCTGTTTTTT.

This clone occurred once. The chain has TRBV20-1 and TRBJ2-3; 7 bases fit TRBD2. Germline V gene data show CDR1 as DFQATT and CDR2 as SNEGSKA (reference sequence). The CDR3 sequence is 11 residues long. CDR3 nucleotides: TGCAGGGGGGGGGATGGGAATACGCAGTATTTT. Encoded protein: CRGGDGNTQYF.

A few counts support this clone. Here the CDR3 DNA reads TGTGCCTGGAGTCCCCGACTAGGTAGCAATGAGCAGTTCTTC. Amino acids: CAWSPRLGSNEQFF. This rearrangement joins TRBV30 to TRBJ2-1; D is possibly TRBD2 (6 bases). CDR1 and CDR2 from the germline V gene are GTSNPN and SVGIG (reference sequence). This CDR3 has 14 amino acids. V dropped 2 bases and J dropped 6 bases, with 14 bases sitting between them.

Concerning this clone: Germline is not matched at one junction end, which may reflect a read error. This chain links TRBV9 with TRBJ1-4, with TRBD1 matching 7 bases. CDR1 SGDLS and CDR2 YYNGEE come from the germline V gene. The CDR3 totals 15 residues. The CDR3 DNA reads as TGTGCCAGCAGCGGGTCCGGGACAGCTAACGAAAAACTGTTTTTT. It codes for CASSGSGTANEKLFF.

V is TRBV7-2 and J is TRBJ1-4, with D tentatively TRBD1 (5 bases). Germline values: CDR1 SGHTA, CDR2 FQGNSA. Trimming cost V 1 base and J 10 bases, with 10 bases left between them. The CDR3 is made up of 13 amino acids. CDR3 sequence reads: CASSLVGGGKLFF. The CDR3 DNA reads TGTGCCAGCAGCTTAGTGGGGGGAGGAAAACTGTTTTTT. Filled out from reference TRBV7-2 and TRBJ1-4, the complete variable domain reads GAGVSQSPSNKVTEKGKDVELRCDPISGHTALYWYRQSLGQGLEFLIYFQGNSAPDKSGLPSDRFSAERTGGSVSTLTIQRTQQEDSAVYLCASSLVGGGKLFFGSGTQLSVL.

The chain combines TRBV29-1 with TRBJ2-7; a possible D gene is TRBD1 (6 bases). V lost 5 bases and J 5 bases, leaving 13 bases between the germline ends. CDR1 and CDR2 from the germline V gene are SQVTM and ANQGSEA. The CDR3 consists of 12 residues. The CDR3 nucleotides are TGCAGCGTTCGGAAAGGGGGAGACGAGCAGTACTTC. Its protein is CSVRKGGDEQYF.

V gene TRBV7-2 combines with J gene TRBJ2-3; 8 bases map to TRBD2. Germline CDR1 and CDR2: SGHTA and FQGNSA. The CDR3 runs to 15 residues. With V trimmed by 4 bases and J by 0 bases, 3 bases remained unmatched. The CDR3: CASSYSGTSTDTQYF. The CDR3, as DNA: TGTGCCAGCAGCTATAGCGGGACTAGCACAGATACGCAGTATTTT. The whole variable domain, filled in from reference TRBV7-2 and TRBJ2-3, reads GAGVSQSPSNKVTEKGKDVELRCDPISGHTALYWYRQSLGQGLEFLIYFQGNSAPDKSGLPSDRFSAERTGGSVSTLTIQRTQQEDSAVYLCASSYSGTSTDTQYFGPGTRLTVL.

The gene calls are TRBV28 and TRBJ1-2, with TRBD1 matching 7 bases. V gave up 4 bases and J gave up 7 bases; unmatched junction bases: 15. This CDR3 comprises 16 residues. CDR1 is MDHEN, CDR2 SYDVKM, per germline. CDR3 sequence (DNA): TGTGCCAGCAGTTACTTAACGACAGGGTTGGCGGGTGGCTACACCTTC. This gives the protein CASSYLTTGLAGGYTF.

The V gene is TRBV5-4, the J gene TRBJ1-2; unclear D gene. The CDR3 covers 14 residues. V was trimmed by 4 bases and J by 2 bases, leaving 12 bases between them. Germline loops: CDR1 SGHNT, CDR2 YYREEE (reference sequence). The CDR3 region has the DNA TGTGCCAGCAGCGAGAAGGGTCAAAACTATGGCTACACCTTC. Protein product: CASSEKGQNYGYTF.

Here the CDR3 DNA reads TGTGCCAGCAGTACCTATTATGGCTACACCTTC. It is translated as CASSTYYGYTF. The chain recombines TRBV28 with TRBJ1-2; D ambiguous. Between the trimmed V and J ends, which lost 5 bases and 5 bases, there was a span of 6 bases. Germline CDR1 MDHEN, CDR2 SYDVKM. This CDR3 is built from 11 residues.

The chain uses TRBV18 and TRBJ1-1; 7 nucleotides agree with TRBD1. The CDR3 runs to 13 residues. CDR1 and CDR2 (germline): KGHSH, LQKENI. V trimming: 4 bases; J trimming: 5 bases; junction bases outside the gene matches: 4. CDR3 nucleotides: TGTGCCAGCTCACAGGGGGCGCGAACTGAAGCTTTCTTT. It translates to CASSQGARTEAFF.

In its sample, this clone was seen a few times. The chain recombines TRBV18 with TRBJ1-1; D is unresolved. V was clipped by 4 bases and J by 1 base, with 19 bases between them. Per germline, CDR1 KGHSH and CDR2 LQKENI. This CDR3 comprises 17 residues. CDR3 nucleotide sequence: TGTGCCAGCTCACTAATGAGAGATACAGCAGAGAACACTGAAGCTTTCTTT. Encoded protein: CASSLMRDTAENTEAFF.